Following are 30 T cell receptor beta chains from one sample sequenced in a study of shared clonotypes between healthy human individuals. Sequencing was performed with immunoSEQ multiplex PCR; in TCRdb, only in-frame clones are kept and a portion is missing. The sample lists roughly 320,000 clones, roughly 91% occurring once. Sequences were obtained from memory CD8+ T cells sorted from blood. Subset reported: CD45RO+ cells pooled with CCR7-negative TemRA cells. These receptors all come from a man younger than 30 in good health.

The chain recombines TRBV4-1 with TRBJ2-1, with TRBD2 matching over 9 bases. Germline CDR1 is MGHRA and CDR2 is YSYEKL. Trimming took 0 bases from V and 4 from J; bases not matched to a gene: 7. The length of the CDR3 is 17 residues. CDR3 in amino acids: CASSQDSPSGAYNEQFF. The CDR3 DNA sequence: TGCGCCAGCAGCCAAGATTCGCCTAGCGGGGCTTACAATGAGCAGTTCTTC.

The rearrangement joins TRBV9 to TRBJ2-2; D gene unclear. From germline, CDR1 is SGDLS and CDR2 YYNGEE. This CDR3 is 14 amino acids long. The V end lost 4 bases, the J end lost 1 base, and 8 bases lay between the germline ends. DNA for the CDR3: TGTGCCAGCAGCCCAGAGGTGAACACCGGGGAGCTGTTTTTT. Residues: CASSPEVNTGELFF.

V is TRBV27 and J is TRBJ1-4, with 7 nucleotides matching TRBD1. The germline CDR1 and CDR2 sequences are MNHEY and SMNVEV (reference sequence). The J segment lost 7 bases and the V segment lost 6 bases, leaving 8 bases of the junction unmatched. This CDR3 contains 14 residues. The CDR3 here is CASSSIQGSEKLFF. DNA of the CDR3: TGTGCCAGCAGCTCAATACAGGGGAGTGAAAAACTGTTTTTT.

The chain recombines TRBV28 with TRBJ1-5, with 7 bases fitting TRBD1. Germline V gives CDR1 MDHEN, CDR2 SYDVKM. V was clipped by 8 bases and J by 3 bases; unmatched bases: 4. The length of the CDR3 is 13 residues. CDR3 sequence reads: CASLGTDNQPQHF. The CDR3 nucleotides read TGTGCCAGCCTGGGGACAGACAATCAGCCCCAGCATTTT.

The chain links TRBV28 to TRBJ1-2; possibly TRBD1 for D (6 bases). Germline V gives CDR1 MDHEN, CDR2 SYDVKM. The ends were cut back, 2 bases at V and 4 bases at J, with 8 bases in the middle. This CDR3 is built from 13 residues. DNA of the CDR3: TGTGCCAGCAGTTTACAGGGGTCCTATGGCTACACCTTC. Protein: CASSLQGSYGYTF.

This clone was seen a single time. The chain combines TRBV7-9 with TRBJ2-1; TRBD2 aligns across 11 bases. The CDR3 contains 17 residues. Trimming removed 1 base from V and 4 bases from J; junction bases left unmatched: 6. Germline V gene data show CDR1 as SEHNR and CDR2 as FQNEAQ (reference sequence). The CDR3 region is CASSLGLAGGEYNEQFF. The CDR3, as DNA: TGTGCCAGCAGCTTAGGGCTAGCGGGGGGAGAATACAATGAGCAGTTCTTC.

The chain joins TRBV6-1 to TRBJ1-6; D uncertain. V lost 3 bases and J 7 bases, leaving 7 bases between the germline ends. The CDR3 runs to 13 residues. Germline-derived CDR1 and CDR2 are MNHNS and SASEGT. The CDR3 region is CASSDLDNSPLHF. The CDR3 DNA reads as TGTGCCAGCAGTGATCTGGACAATTCACCCCTCCACTTT.

In this sample, this clone is medium-sized (0.01 to 0.1%). The V and J genes are TRBV5-6 and TRBJ1-6; possible D gene TRBD1, 6 bases. Per germline, CDR1 SGHDT and CDR2 YYEEEE. Trimming removed 4 bases from V and 9 bases from J, with 23 bases in between. This CDR3 contains 17 residues. CDR3 bases: TGTGCCAGCAGCCCACAGGGTATGGCCGCAGGGGCTTCACCCCTCCACTTT. This encodes CASSPQGMAAGASPLHF.

The chain recombines TRBV2 with TRBJ2-7; 10 bases line up with TRBD1. J gave up 4 bases and V 0 bases, and 6 bases lay outside the gene matches. The germline gives CDR1 SNHLY, CDR2 FYNNEI. This CDR3 spans 16 amino acids. CDR3 amino acids: CASSEAMGQGQYEQYF. As DNA, the CDR3 is TGTGCCAGCAGTGAAGCGATGGGACAGGGGCAATACGAGCAGTACTTC.

The V gene is TRBV6-5, the J gene TRBJ2-7; D may be TRBD2 (6 bases). Germline values: CDR1 MNHEY, CDR2 SVGAGI. With 7 bases removed from V and 3 bases from J, the gap between germline ends came to 13 bases. The CDR3 is 13 residues long. The CDR3 DNA follows: TGTGCCAGCAAAAGACTAGAGATCTACGAGCAGTACTTC. The encoded protein is CASKRLEIYEQYF.

The chain uses TRBV11-1 and TRBJ2-5; possibly TRBD2 for D (5 bases). There are 13 residues in the CDR3. V dropped 1 base and J dropped 4 bases, with 7 bases sitting between them. From germline, CDR1 is SGHAT and CDR2 FQDESV (reference sequence). CDR3 sequence (DNA): TGTGCCAGCAGCTTAGACGGGGTAGAGACCCAGTACTTC. Protein product: CASSLDGVETQYF.

This chain links TRBV29-1 with TRBJ2-5, with D uncertain. Trimming left V 4 bases short and J 2 bases short, with 8 bases between. CDR1 is SQVTM, CDR2 ANQGSEA, per germline. CDR3 size: 12 residues. The DNA of the CDR3 is TGCAGCGTTGCAAAATTACAAGAGACCCAGTACTTC. Its protein is CSVAKLQETQYF.

The CDR3, as DNA: TGTGCCAGTAGTATAGATCAGGGGACTGAAGCTTTCTTT. Amino acid sequence: CASSIDQGTEAFF. The chain combines TRBV19 with TRBJ1-1; maybe TRBD1 (6 bases). Trimming removed 0 bases from V and 5 bases from J, with 7 bases in between. Germline CDR1 reads LNHDA; CDR2 reads SQIVND (reference sequence). The CDR3 runs to 13 residues.

The V and J genes are TRBV9 and TRBJ2-5; TRBD1 aligns across 8 bases. CDR3 length: 14 residues. The V segment lost 0 bases and the J segment 6 bases; nucleotides outside the gene matches: 4. Germline V gene lookup returns CDR1 SGDLS and CDR2 YYNGEE. CDR3 sequence reads: CASSVGGTGQTQYF. The DNA of the CDR3 is TGTGCCAGCAGCGTAGGGGGGACAGGACAGACCCAGTACTTC. The complete variable domain, with remaining parts taken from reference TRBV9 and TRBJ2-5, reads DSGVTQTPKHLITATGQRVTLRCSPRSGDLSVYWYQQSLDQGLQFLIQYYNGEERAKGNILERFSAQQFPDLHSELNLSSLELGDSALYFCASSVGGTGQTQYFGPGTRLLVL.

This clone was counted only a few times. This chain links TRBV5-4 with TRBJ2-1; D is perhaps TRBD2 (6 bases). V lost 3 bases and J 6 bases, leaving 13 bases between the germline ends. This CDR3 has 14 residues. The V gene's germline CDR1 is SGHNT and CDR2 YYREEE (reference sequence). CDR3 nucleotide sequence: TGTGCCAGCAGCTGGAGAGGACTAAGCAATGAGCAGTTCTTC. Protein product: CASSWRGLSNEQFF. Looking up the rest from reference TRBV5-4 and TRBJ2-1 gives the full variable domain: ETGVTQSPTHLIKTRGQQVTLRCSSQSGHNTVSWYQQALGQGPQFIFQYYREEENGRGNFPPRFSGLQFPNYSSELNVNALELDDSALYLCASSWRGLSNEQFFGPGTRLTVL.

J is TRBJ2-1 and V is TRBV28; no reliable D call. V lost 3 bases, J lost 6 bases, and 9 bases lay in between. Germline CDR1 MDHEN, CDR2 SYDVKM. This CDR3 has 13 amino acids. The CDR3 loop reads CASSFVATNEQFF. Here the CDR3 DNA reads TGTGCCAGCAGTTTCGTGGCTACCAATGAGCAGTTCTTC.

The genes are TRBV6-9 and TRBJ2-7; the match to TRBD1 covers 7 bases. Trimming at V came to 4 bases and at J to 2 bases, leaving 8 bases not matched to a gene. CDR1 and CDR2 (germline): MNHGY, SVAAGI. This CDR3 comprises 15 residues. CDR3 nucleotides: TGTGCCAGCAGTTCCCCAAAACAGGGGACCTACGAGCAGTACTTC. It is translated as CASSSPKQGTYEQYF.

The chain recombines TRBV5-8 with TRBJ1-2; no clear D. Germline CDR1 reads SGHTS; CDR2 reads YDEGEE. The CDR3 has 12 amino acids. Trimming removed 2 bases at V and 4 bases at J, with 6 bases between. The chain's CDR3 is CASSLSAYGYTF. DNA for the CDR3: TGTGCCAGCAGCTTATCGGCCTATGGCTACACCTTC.

A remark on this clone: The sample contains more than one DNA sequence encoding this CDR3. The gene calls are TRBV5-1 and TRBJ2-7; D unresolved. This CDR3 region has 13 residues. Trimming removed 2 bases at V and 1 base at J, with 7 bases between. Per germline, CDR1 SGHRS and CDR2 YFSETQ. Here the CDR3 DNA reads TGCGCCAGCAGCTTTCCCCCATCCTACGAGCAGTACTTC. The encoded protein is CASSFPPSYEQYF.

This rearrangement joins TRBV15 to TRBJ2-2; 10 nucleotides match TRBD1. The CDR3 has 17 amino acids. V shed 1 base and J 3 bases; nucleotides not matched to a gene: 5. Germline V gives CDR1 LNHNV, CDR2 YYDKDF (reference sequence). CDR3 sequence: CATSRVRDRGHTGELFF. The CDR3 nucleotides are TGTGCCACCAGCAGAGTCCGAGACAGGGGGCACACCGGGGAGCTGTTTTTT. Full variable domain (rest looked up from reference TRBV15 and TRBJ2-2): DAMVIQNPRYQVTQFGKPVTLSCSQTLNHNVMYWYQQKSSQAPKLLFHYYDKDFNNEADTPDNFQSRRPNTSFCFLDIRSPGLGDTAMYLCATSRVRDRGHTGELFFGEGSRLTVL.

This clone was recorded a few times. The chain has TRBV19 and TRBJ1-1; the match to TRBD1 covers 7 bases. CDR1 is LNHDA, CDR2 SQIVND, per germline (reference sequence). The ends lost 2 bases at V and 6 bases at J; junction bases unmatched: 3. This CDR3 spans 13 amino acids. The CDR3 here is CASSINRGAEAFF. The DNA for the CDR3 is TGTGCCAGTAGTATAAACAGGGGCGCTGAAGCTTTCTTT.

V gene TRBV30 combines with J gene TRBJ2-6; possibly TRBD2 for D (6 bases). The CDR3 contains 16 residues. Germline assignment: CDR1 GTSNPN and CDR2 SVGIG (reference sequence). V lost 0 bases to trimming and J lost 2 bases, with 11 bases between them. DNA for the CDR3: TGTGCCTGGAGTGTAGAGGCGGGGCCTGGGGCCAACGTCCTGACTTTC. Residues: CAWSVEAGPGANVLTF.

This clone was detected once. This sequence joins TRBV27 and TRBJ2-7, with D perhaps matching TRBD2 (5 bases). The CDR3 sequence is 17 residues long. Germline CDR1 and CDR2: MNHEY and SMNVEV (reference sequence). Trimming removed 0 bases from V and 3 bases from J, with 18 bases in between. The CDR3 nucleotides read TGTGCCAGCAGTTTATCTCTGTTGGGAGCGGTGAGCTACGAGCAGTACTTC. This encodes CASSLSLLGAVSYEQYF.

The rearrangement uses TRBV6-5 and TRBJ2-5, with TRBD1 as a possible D gene (7 bases). The CDR3 spans 14 residues. Germline assignment: CDR1 MNHEY and CDR2 SVGAGI. The germline V and J ends were trimmed by 5 bases and 2 bases, with 12 bases remaining between them. The CDR3: CASSGGGLQETQYF. The CDR3 DNA reads as TGTGCCAGCAGTGGAGGGGGCCTACAAGAGACCCAGTACTTC.

As regards this clone: Other DNA sequences from this sample encode an identical CDR3 as well. This chain joins TRBV4-1 and TRBJ2-7; D is unresolved. V was clipped by 1 base and J by 0 bases, with 7 bases between them. The CDR3 length is 14 residues. The germline CDR1 and CDR2 sequences are MGHRA and YSYEKL. DNA for the CDR3: TGCGCCAGCAGCCAAGTATCTAGCTCCTACGAGCAGTACTTC. It is translated as CASSQVSSSYEQYF.

The rearrangement uses TRBV6-5 and TRBJ2-3, with D uncertain. Germline V gene data show CDR1 as MNHEY and CDR2 as SVGAGI. Trimming took off 3 bases at V and 0 bases at J, with 13 bases between the two ends. This CDR3 has 16 amino acids. The CDR3, as DNA: TGTGCCAGCAGTTATCTCTCCGAATCTAGCACAGATACGCAGTATTTT. Encoded protein: CASSYLSESSTDTQYF.

This rearrangement joins TRBV16 to TRBJ1-4; D not certain. The germline V gene has CDR1 KGHSY and CDR2 FQNENV. The ends were cut back, 1 base at V and 4 bases at J, with 7 bases in the middle. The CDR3 runs to 14 residues. The chain's CDR3 is CASSQFSSNEKLFF. The CDR3 region has the DNA TGTGCCAGCAGCCAATTTAGCAGTAATGAAAAACTGTTTTTT.

This clone was seen many times. The V call is TRBV29-1, the J call TRBJ2-1; a weak D match, TRBD2 (6 bases). This CDR3 has 15 amino acids. Germline-derived CDR1 and CDR2 are SQVTM and ANQGSEA. V gave up 1 base and J gave up 2 bases, with 12 bases separating them. The CDR3 region is CSVEASVVTYNEQFF. CDR3 sequence (DNA): TGCAGCGTTGAAGCTAGCGTTGTAACCTACAATGAGCAGTTCTTC.

The J gene is TRBJ2-7, the V gene TRBV4-3; possible D gene TRBD2, 7 bases. Per the germline V gene, CDR1 is LGHNA and CDR2 is YSLEER. The CDR3 totals 16 residues. V lost 0 bases and J 4 bases, leaving 16 bases between the germline ends. CDR3 residues: CASSQDPSGTPYEQYF. The CDR3 DNA sequence: TGCGCCAGCAGCCAAGACCCCAGCGGGACACCGTACGAGCAGTACTTC.

In its sample, this clone was seen once. V usage is TRBV9 and J usage is TRBJ2-2; no clear D. CDR1 is SGDLS and CDR2 is YYNGEE in the germline V gene. V lost 6 bases and J lost 7, with 7 bases in between. The CDR3 length is 11 residues. Written as DNA, the CDR3 is TGTGCCAGCACGTGGGTCGGGGAGCTGTTTTTT. Translated: CASTWVGELFF.